This T cell receptor (beta chain) was identified during a study of shared clonotypes between healthy human individuals. Study as a whole: Ranging from 18 to 49 in age, donors were two women and a few men.

CDR1 KGHSH and CDR2 LQKENI come from the germline V gene. With 2 bases removed from V and 3 bases from J, the gap between germline ends came to 10 bases. This CDR3 region has 14 residues. Notes on this clone: The antigen is undetermined. This specimen includes other DNA sequences encoding the same CDR3.

Overall study results and limits: Generation probability values for non-shared clonotypes were lower than those for clonotypes shared by all four donors. Shared clonotypes: roughly 4.7% naive CD4, 3% to 3.5% naive CD8, about 2.5% memory CD4, around 0.4% memory CD8.

Genomic DNA per cell subset filled all wells of several immunoSEQ plates. This table comes from immunoSEQ multiplex PCR, and its TCRdb copy is limited to in-frame clones, with some not included. Among about 2.4 million clones listed, approximately 92% were seen once. The chain is built from TRBV18 and TRBJ1-1; tentatively, D is TRBD1 (5 bases). This receptor was identified in a man between 18 and 29 years old in good health. Sequencing was done on a sample of naive CD4+ T cells sorted from blood. Subset of the sample: CD45RA+ positively selected. DNA for the CDR3: TGTGCCAGCTCACCAGGAAGAGGGGACACTGAAGCTTTCTTT. Its protein is CASSPGRGDTEAFF.